Listed here is a single T cell receptor (beta chain). Germline CDR1 LGHDT, CDR2 YNNKEL (reference sequence). This CDR3 comprises 14 residues. Trimming removed 7 bases at V and 4 bases at J, with 16 bases between. This sample is drawn from a study of blood T cell repertoires in COVID-19. Generated by immunoSEQ multiplex PCR, the TCRdb table keeps only in-frame clones and is missing some. Of 100,000 to 150,000 clones listed, around nine tenths are singletons. The chain uses TRBV3-1 (or the pseudogene TRBV3-2) and TRBJ1-1, with D tentatively TRBD1 (5 bases). This TCR derives from a man aged 45-65 years with COVID-19, enrolled during active disease. Sequenced material: peripheral blood. CDR3 sequence (DNA): TGTGCCAGCACCGCTACGGACACCCTCACTGAAGCTTTCTTT. Translated: CASTATDTLTEAFF.